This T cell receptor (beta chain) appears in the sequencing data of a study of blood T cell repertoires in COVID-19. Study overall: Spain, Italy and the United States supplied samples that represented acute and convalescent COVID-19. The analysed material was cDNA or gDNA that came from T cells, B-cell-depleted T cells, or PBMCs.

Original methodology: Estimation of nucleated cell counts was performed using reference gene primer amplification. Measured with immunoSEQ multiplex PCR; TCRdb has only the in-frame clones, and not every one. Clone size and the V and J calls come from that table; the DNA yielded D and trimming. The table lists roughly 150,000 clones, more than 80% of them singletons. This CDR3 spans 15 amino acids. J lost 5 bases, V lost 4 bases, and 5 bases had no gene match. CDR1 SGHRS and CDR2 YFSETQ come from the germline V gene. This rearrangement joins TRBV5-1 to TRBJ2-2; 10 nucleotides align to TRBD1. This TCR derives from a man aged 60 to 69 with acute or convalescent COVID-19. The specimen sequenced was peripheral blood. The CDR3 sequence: CASSLWTGGTGELFF. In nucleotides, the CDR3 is TGCGCCAGCAGCCTTTGGACAGGGGGGACCGGGGAGCTGTTTTTT.